This T cell receptor beta chain was profiled in a study of patients and donors after allogeneic stem cell transplantation. TCRdb called the RT-PCR reads again in MiXCR, with one record for every CDR3 protein. The sample has under 200,000 distinct CDR3 sequences, 30% seen once. This CDR3 is built from 13 residues. With 8 bases removed from V and 2 bases from J, the gap between germline ends came to 13 bases. Looked up from germline, CDR1 is KGHSH and CDR2 is LQKENI. The sequenced sample consisted of blood, either unsorted or a sorted T cell fraction (not recorded which). This clonotype was sampled from a human donor who was either an allogeneic HSCT recipient or a stem cell or donor lymphocyte infusion donor (not recorded which). It is not recorded whose cells these are; they may come from a transplant donor. The chain carries TRBV18 and TRBJ2-7; D not certain. The CDR3, as DNA: TGTGCCAGCGGCCGGACGGCTACCTACGAGCAGTACTTC. As protein: CASGRTATYEQYF.